This TCR beta chain was captured in a study of cytomegalovirus exposure and HLA in healthy donors (TCRdb year 2017). Turning to the overall study: An earlier analysis of approximately 600 of the donors reported approximately 270 Gb of sequence data and 117 million unique TCR beta sequences from around 200 million T cells. An early release that covered some 640 HLA-typed donors contained around 300 gigabases of sequencing data and 80 million or so unique TCR sequences. Among the roughly 370 genotyped donors, approximately 76% belonged to the genetic ancestry cluster associated with self-reported Caucasian donors. The study aimed to test whether cataloging public T cell receptors could reveal signatures of past pathogen exposure. The study used immunosequencing to profile the T cell repertoires of approximately 650 subjects and linked those repertoires to cytomegalovirus serostatus. Besides the first cohort of hundreds of subjects, a separate validation cohort made up of around 120 different subjects was used. To predict cytomegalovirus infection status, the study combined high-throughput TCR immunosequencing, statistical association of individual TCRs with disease status, and machine learning. To study patterns of TCR occurrence, a later analysis re-analyzed previously published TCR beta repertoires from just over 650 donors and added high-resolution HLA genotyping. Rather than drawing on any new phenotypic data, the later analysis identified candidate immune exposures from TCR beta sequences and the way those sequences occurred across donors. In an earlier analysis of several hundred of the donors, high-throughput TCR beta sequencing was used to judge whether each TCR beta V gene segment behaved as functional or pseudogenic. Alongside the repertoire data, information on donor age, sex, ethnicity and CMV serostatus was compiled. In a later genetic analysis, genome-wide SNP genotypes for about three fifths of the 666 donors were used, and that subset was treated as a discovery cohort. All discovery cohort repertoires had been generated on a single sequencing platform. Both class I and class II loci were covered by HLA typing, at four-digit resolution. The number of donors typed differed by locus, with roughly 629-640 for A, B, C, DRB1 and DQB1, roughly 550 for DQA1, about 610 for DPA1, and some 440 for DPB1. Roughly 5 DR-DQ haplotypes were handled as single units for association and clustering because linkage in the cohort was strong. On average, roughly 250,000 unique TCR beta nucleotide sequences were sequenced per donor among a few hundred genotyped donors of the cohort, with approximately 18% of those sequences being non-productive.

Comments on this clone: The antigen this receptor binds is unknown. The input lacks base qualities; no much larger clone sits a single base away.

Points the paper makes about the study in general: In a later genetic analysis, fewer N-insertions in productive TCRs were reported among donors in an Asian-associated ancestry cluster than the roughly 700-donor mean. In a later analysis, HLA-associated TCR beta chains were found to be more clonally expanded and to have lower generation probabilities than equally common non-associated chains. The sequencing pipeline was judged likely to have produced a cluster of highly shared sequence variants as a technical artifact. The study gave a list of about 170 TCR beta chains associated with cytomegalovirus. In vitro tests confirmed that three of the cytomegalovirus-associated TCR beta chains recognize cytomegalovirus antigens. In a later analysis, TCR association rates were found to vary across HLA loci, with the most associated TCRs seen for DRB1 alleles and the fewest for HLA-C alleles. Correlated functional status among segregating V segments might reflect linkage disequilibrium, but an unknown experimental factor could not be ruled out. A further reported finding was that TCR beta sequences accurately predicted the HLA-A and HLA-B alleles for most subjects in the first cohort. When HLA alleles, especially DR and DQ, strongly co-occurred, TCR associations were difficult to assign to individual alleles. V-gene and J-gene trimming of TCR beta chains was associated with a missense DCLRE1C variant in a later genetic analysis, and the association was replicated in an independent cohort. Because counts were too low, about 15 rarely observed V segments, including chromosome 9 orphons, were left out of the earlier analysis of some 600 of the donors. Across donors, most TCR sequences were observed very rarely, whereas some public TCRs were present in many individuals. A later analysis associated about 16,000 TCR beta sequences with specific HLA alleles at a false discovery rate of 0.05. A later analysis reported that several top co-occurrence clusters appeared linked to parvovirus B19, influenza, CMV and Epstein-Barr virus. Because HLA typing was missing for some donors at each locus, association tests included only the typed subset. According to a later analysis, most CMV-associated TCR beta chains appeared to be HLA-restricted, and the HLA associations seemed to be driven largely by CMV exposure. Sequencing depth was assumed to be roughly uniform across donors in the presence/absence analyses, though that assumption may not hold. Because the 87-base-pair reads could not distinguish some IMGT-functional V segments, including TRBV6-2 and TRBV6-3, those segments were excluded. The authors suggested that the approach could potentially be extended to other disease states and immunological phenotypes. In this cohort, only TCR beta chains were sequenced, and detectable features were limited by the absence of alpha or paired-chain data. Immune exposure information for the cohort was limited to CMV serostatus. Cytomegalovirus status was reported to be diagnosed by the classifier with high specificity and sensitivity in both the original and validation cohorts. Broadly in line with IMGT annotations, most TCR beta V segments showed up in productive rearrangements about 87% or about 30% of the time in an earlier analysis of 587 of the donors.

CDR1 and CDR2 were assigned from the germline V gene as SGDLS and YYNGEE. The CDR3 measures 15 amino acids from cysteine to phenylalanine. The read is trimmed to its CDR3 DNA, 45 bases read in frame from base 1. V sheds 4 bases and J sheds 4 bases, leaving 17 bases between their ends. The library was built by means of the immunoSEQ multiplex PCR assay. For the multiplex PCR, a mixture combining 60 forward primers for TCR Vbeta segments and 13 reverse primers for TCR Jbeta segments was used. Amplification of the CDR3 region of rearranged TCR beta genes was performed with a multiplex PCR assay on genomic DNA. The Illumina HiSeq System was used to sequence the amplified TCR beta libraries as 87-base-pair reads. The study's own analysis went as follows. Across the roughly 670 repertoires, a later analysis counted roughly 77 million unique TCR beta chains, roughly 11 million of which were shared by at least two donors. A nearest-neighbor algorithm error-corrected the raw reads and collapsed the reads into unique sequences, merging closely related sequences to remove PCR and sequencing errors. V, D and J gene segments were assigned by aligning CDR3 sequences to IMGT reference sequences. Each retained sequence needed at least a six-nucleotide match to both a V gene segment and a J gene segment. Rearrangements were called productive when the CDR3 lacked stop codons and stayed in frame with V and J; all others were non-productive. Following IMGT convention, CDR3 was defined as the stretch from the second conserved V-encoded cysteine up to the conserved J-encoded phenylalanine. Sequences without an unambiguous match to a single V gene segment were excluded from the earlier analysis of over 500 of the donors. An earlier analysis of fewer than 750 of the donors called V segments functional above 56.7% productive rearrangements and segregating when the between-donor standard deviation exceeded 5%. A statistical classification framework was built for diagnosing cytomegalovirus status from the catalog of TCR beta chain sequences. A later analysis assigned V and J genes by comparing TCR nucleotide sequences with IMGT/GENE-DB human TR gene sequences. In a later analysis, CDR3 sequences and most-parsimonious VDJ recombination scenarios were assigned using the TCRdist pipeline. In a later analysis, every TCR beta chain was defined by the combination of its CDR3 amino acid sequence and its V-gene family, and reads without a unique V-gene family were dropped. To address suspected cross-contamination and a sequencing artifact, a later analysis removed around 600 highly shared, low-generation-probability nucleotide sequences. In a later analysis, a clonal expansion index for each public chain was calculated from normalized within-repertoire ranks of inferred template counts. In a later analysis, generation probabilities were computed using a VDJ recombination model fitted to out-of-frame rearrangements, and the results were checked against IGoR. In a later analysis, TCR-TCR, TCR-HLA and TCR-CMV co-occurrence was scored with hypergeometric tests, and a repertoire-size bias correction was applied to TCR pairs. To estimate false discovery rates, a later analysis permuted the HLA or CMV assignments 20 times. A later analysis grouped co-occurring TCRs with DBSCAN, adding TCRdist sequence similarity when clustering within HLA-allele-positive subsets. For co-occurrence clustering, repertoires with fewer than 30,000 or more than 120,000 public chains were excluded, along with five repertoires with anomalous nucleotide sharing. Not all clones reach the TCRdb copy of this immuneACCESS table, which keeps in-frame sequences only. Checked studies attribute under half of the gap to unresolved V genes and leave the rest unexplained. The DNA was the basis for D and trimming; V, J and clone size are from that table. Present in this sample are about 130,000 clones, around 72% of which were seen just once. In total, the top ten clones hold around 1.9% of the sample.

The cohort comprised hundreds of healthy bone marrow donors. Cohort members were all nominally healthy when sampled, although unrecorded immune exposures were likely present. The donor tested CMV seronegative and was one of the 352 seronegative cohort members. A peripheral blood sample was collected from each donor, and TCR beta sequencing was performed on peripheral blood mononuclear cells. The Qiagen DNeasy Blood Extraction Kit was used to extract genomic DNA from the blood cell samples. The rearrangement combines TRBV9 with TRBJ2-5; TRBD2 might be the D gene, on 7 matching bases. The TCR was taken from a woman between 35 and 50 years old in good health and CMV-seronegative. Material: PBMCs. The CDR3: CASSPPGGGRETQYF. The nucleotide sequence is TGTGCCAGCAGCCCCCCTGGGGGGGGCCGAGAGACCCAGTACTTC.